These 27 T cell receptor beta chains were all obtained from the same sample, sequenced in a study of T cell clones after liver transplantation. Measured with immunoSEQ multiplex PCR; TCRdb has only the in-frame clones, and not every one. The sample contains about 100,000 clones, 82% of which appear only once. This specimen consisted of CD4+ T cells from blood, obtained before liver transplant. Every receptor here comes from a human donor who received a liver transplant.

The chain employs TRBV7-3 and TRBJ2-2; 8 bases align to TRBD2. CDR1 and CDR2 from the germline V gene are SGHTA and FQGTGA. Losses at the gene ends were 5 bases for V and 1 base for J; bases not matched to a gene: 6. The CDR3 runs to 16 residues. Here the CDR3 reads CASSAPGGMNTGELFF. The CDR3 nucleotides read TGTGCCAGCAGCGCACCGGGGGGGATGAACACCGGGGAGCTGTTTTTT.

This clone was picked up a small number of times. The genes are TRBV18 and TRBJ1-5; D ambiguous. Germline V gene data show CDR1 as KGHSH and CDR2 as LQKENI. The CDR3 is 12 amino acids. Trimming stripped 5 bases from V and 3 bases from J, with 5 bases between. The chain's CDR3 is CASSTPNQPQHF. CDR3 coding DNA: TGTGCCAGCTCAACTCCCAATCAGCCCCAGCATTTT. Combining the CDR3 with reference TRBV18 and TRBJ1-5 gives the whole variable domain NAGVMQNPRHLVRRRGQEARLRCSPMKGHSHVYWYRQLPEEGLKFMVYLQKENIIDESGMPKERFSAEFPKEGPSILRIQQVVRGDSAAYFCASSTPNQPQHFGDGTRLSIL.

The rearrangement uses TRBV13 and TRBJ2-2, with a tentative D call TRBD2 (5 bases). Deletions cut 6 bases from V and 5 bases from J, with 10 bases between. This CDR3 has 13 residues. Germline V gene sequence: CDR1 PRHDT, CDR2 FYEKMQ (reference sequence). As DNA, the CDR3 is TGTGCCAGCAGGGGTTCGGGGACCGGGGAGCTGTTTTTT. This encodes CASRGSGTGELFF.

V usage is TRBV5-4 and J usage is TRBJ1-1; D is perhaps TRBD1 (6 bases). The CDR3 runs to 12 residues. V was clipped by 4 bases and J by 9 bases, with 13 bases between them. Germline lookup yields CDR1 SGHNT and CDR2 YYREEE (reference sequence). The CDR3 reads CASSPRGGQAFF. CDR3 nucleotides: TGTGCCAGCAGCCCACGTGGGGGCCAAGCTTTCTTT. The full variable domain, rest sourced from reference TRBV5-4 and TRBJ1-1, is ETGVTQSPTHLIKTRGQQVTLRCSSQSGHNTVSWYQQALGQGPQFIFQYYREEENGRGNFPPRFSGLQFPNYSSELNVNALELDDSALYLCASSPRGGQAFFGQGTRLTVV.

The sample holds a few counts of this clone. In DNA, the CDR3 is TGTGCCACCAGCGCGTTAGGGCTAGCGGGAGGCTACGAGCAGTACTTC. Translated, it gives CATSALGLAGGYEQYF. The rearrangement uses TRBV15 and TRBJ2-7; 11 nucleotides align to TRBD2. V lost 5 bases to trimming and J lost 3 bases; unmatched junction nucleotides: 9. Germline V gene sequence: CDR1 LNHNV, CDR2 YYDKDF (reference sequence). This CDR3 has 16 amino acids.

This chain uses TRBV5-1 with TRBJ2-5, with D perhaps matching TRBD1 or TRBD2 (5 bases each). Germline V gives CDR1 SGHRS, CDR2 YFSETQ. This CDR3 is built from 15 residues. Trimming left V 4 bases short and J 5 bases short, with 18 bases between. The CDR3 nucleotides are TGCGCCAGCAGCCCGTTCGGGGACCTGGGGGAGACCCAGTACTTC. It translates to CASSPFGDLGETQYF.

A few counts support this clone. The chain recombines TRBV5-4 with TRBJ2-6, with TRBD1 as a possible D gene (7 bases). The CDR3 is made up of 16 amino acids. Germline CDR1 is SGHNT and CDR2 is YYREEE (reference sequence). The germline V and J ends were trimmed by 4 bases and 0 bases, with 11 bases remaining between them. CDR3 in DNA: TGTGCCAGCAGCCCAGGGGGGTCCTCTGGGGCCAACGTCCTGACTTTC. As protein: CASSPGGSSGANVLTF. Full variable domain (missing parts from reference TRBV5-4 and TRBJ2-6): ETGVTQSPTHLIKTRGQQVTLRCSSQSGHNTVSWYQQALGQGPQFIFQYYREEENGRGNFPPRFSGLQFPNYSSELNVNALELDDSALYLCASSPGGSSGANVLTFGAGSRLTVL.

The rearrangement uses TRBV28 and TRBJ2-2; 10 nucleotides line up with TRBD2. Germline lookup yields CDR1 MDHEN and CDR2 SYDVKM. V was pared by 5 bases and J by 2 bases, with 5 bases of the junction left unmatched. CDR3 length equals 16 residues. CDR3 bases: TGTGCCAGCAGTACCATAGCGGGAGGAAACACCGGGGAGCTGTTTTTT. Amino acids: CASSTIAGGNTGELFF. The full variable domain, completed using reference TRBV28 and TRBJ2-2, is DVKVTQSSRYLVKRTGEKVFLECVQDMDHENMFWYRQDPGLGLRLIYFSYDVKMKEKGDIPEGYSVSREKKERFSLILESASTNQTSMYLCASSTIAGGNTGELFFGEGSRLTVL.

The chain employs TRBV6-1 and TRBJ2-5; D is undetermined. The germline V and J ends were trimmed by 7 bases and 2 bases, with 11 bases remaining between them. The CDR3 has 13 residues. Per the germline V gene, CDR1 is MNHNS and CDR2 is SASEGT. CDR3 amino acids: CASKLTLQETQYF. DNA of the CDR3: TGTGCCAGCAAACTTACACTGCAAGAGACCCAGTACTTC.

The chain combines TRBV29-1 with TRBJ1-5; D gene uncertain. The CDR3 is 12 amino acids. CDR1 is SQVTM, CDR2 ANQGSEA, per germline. Trimming stripped 1 base from V and 9 bases from J, with 10 bases between. The CDR3 loop is CSVEGPGGPQHF. The CDR3 DNA sequence: TGCAGCGTTGAAGGGCCAGGAGGGCCCCAGCATTTT.

The rearrangement links TRBV5-5 to TRBJ1-1; the match to TRBD1 covers 8 bases. Per germline, CDR1 SGHKS and CDR2 YYEKEE (reference sequence). V lost 4 bases and J lost 4; bases outside the gene matches: 18. CDR3 length: 18 amino acids. CDR3 in DNA: TGTGCCAGCAGCATGGCATGGCAGGGGGCGCGTATAGGCACTGAAGCTTTCTTT. It specifies CASSMAWQGARIGTEAFF.

There are a few counts of this clone. The rearrangement links TRBV20-1 to TRBJ2-7; D ambiguous. Germline CDR1 reads DFQATT; CDR2 reads SNEGSKA (reference sequence). With 5 bases removed from V and 3 bases from J, the gap between germline ends came to 8 bases. The CDR3 extends over 11 amino acids. CDR3 DNA: TGCAGTGCTTATCAGAACTACGAGCAGTACTTC. Protein product: CSAYQNYEQYF.

This chain connects TRBV5-4 to TRBJ2-2; TRBD2 aligns across 14 bases. Germline trimming cut 4 bases from V and 5 bases from J; bases unmatched to any gene: 4. Germline lookup yields CDR1 SGHNT and CDR2 YYREEE (reference sequence). The CDR3 covers 16 residues. CDR3 protein: CASSPGLAGGTGELFF. DNA of the CDR3: TGTGCCAGCAGCCCAGGACTAGCGGGGGGTACCGGGGAGCTGTTTTTT. Combining the CDR3 with reference TRBV5-4 and TRBJ2-2 gives the whole variable domain ETGVTQSPTHLIKTRGQQVTLRCSSQSGHNTVSWYQQALGQGPQFIFQYYREEENGRGNFPPRFSGLQFPNYSSELNVNALELDDSALYLCASSPGLAGGTGELFFGEGSRLTVL.

The chain carries TRBV19 and TRBJ1-2; D gene ambiguous. From germline, CDR1 is LNHDA and CDR2 SQIVND (reference sequence). V was shortened by 4 bases and J by 4 bases, with 7 bases between the two germline ends. This CDR3 region has 12 residues. Here the CDR3 DNA reads TGTGCCAGTAGTAGCGGATTCTATGGCTACACCTTC. Its translation is CASSSGFYGYTF.

This chain's CDR3 is CATSPQGGYYGYTF. The CDR3 nucleotides read TGTGCCACCAGTCCTCAGGGCGGCTACTATGGCTACACCTTC. The chain employs TRBV15 and TRBJ1-2; D possibly corresponds to TRBD1 (5 bases). V was cut by 6 bases and J by 3 bases, with 14 bases left in between. This CDR3 has 14 amino acids. Germline values: CDR1 LNHNV, CDR2 YYDKDF (reference sequence).

The V gene is TRBV11-2, the J gene TRBJ2-3; weak D call: TRBD1 (5 bases). CDR1 and CDR2 from the germline V gene are SGHAT and FQNNGV. This CDR3 comprises 14 residues. The germline V and J ends were trimmed by 8 bases and 2 bases, with 14 bases remaining between them. The CDR3 sequence is CASQTLGATDTQYF. In DNA, the CDR3 is TGTGCCAGCCAAACCCTAGGGGCCACAGATACGCAGTATTTT.

The chain has TRBV4-1 and TRBJ2-5; possible D gene TRBD1, 6 bases. Deletions cut 1 base from V and 4 bases from J, with 16 bases between. Germline CDR1 is MGHRA and CDR2 is YSYEKL. The CDR3 spans 16 residues. As DNA, the CDR3 is TGCGCCAGCAGCCAAGGGACAGCGACGGGCCTAGAGACCCAGTACTTC. This sequence encodes CASSQGTATGLETQYF.

The chain joins TRBV19 to TRBJ1-2; D is unresolved. The V end was cut by 6 bases, the J end by 4 bases, with 6 bases between. The V gene's germline CDR1 is LNHDA and CDR2 SQIVND (reference sequence). The CDR3 is 11 residues long. This CDR3 reads CASRSTYGYTF. The DNA for the CDR3 is TGTGCCAGTAGAAGCACCTATGGCTACACCTTC.

The rearrangement uses TRBV5-1 and TRBJ2-1; 8 positions match TRBD2. J gave up 5 bases and V 4 bases, and 5 bases lay outside the gene matches. The CDR3 runs 14 residues. In germline, CDR1 is SGHRS, CDR2 YFSETQ. CDR3 amino acids: CASSPGGGDNEQFF. Written as DNA, the CDR3 is TGCGCCAGCAGCCCCGGGGGGGGTGACAATGAGCAGTTCTTC.

The chain carries TRBV11-2 and TRBJ1-5; 7 nucleotides align to TRBD1. The CDR3 is made up of 15 amino acids. CDR1 SGHAT and CDR2 FQNNGV come from the germline V gene. V lost 0 bases and J lost 6; bases outside the gene matches: 5. The CDR3 nucleotides are TGTGCCAGCAGCTTAGATTTAGGGGGCGGTCAGCCCCAGCATTTT. Its protein is CASSLDLGGGQPQHF.

The V and J genes are TRBV5-1 and TRBJ2-7; D gene uncertain. This CDR3 has 14 amino acids. CDR1 SGHRS and CDR2 YFSETQ come from the germline V gene. Trimming left V 1 base short and J 2 bases short, with 10 bases between. CDR3 bases: TGCGCCAGCAGCTTGAGCCCTAAGACCTACGAGCAGTACTTC. It encodes CASSLSPKTYEQYF.

This chain links TRBV10-1 with TRBJ1-1; D call uncertain. The V and J ends lost 3 bases and 1 base respectively, with 9 bases between them. The CDR3 sequence is 14 residues long. Germline values: CDR1 WNHNN, CDR2 SYGVQD (reference sequence). CDR3 loop: CASSEKRKNTEAFF. In DNA form, the CDR3 reads TGCGCCAGCAGTGAAAAACGGAAGAACACTGAAGCTTTCTTT.

This clone has only a few counts. The chain links TRBV19 to TRBJ2-3; D unresolved. The CDR3 runs to 13 residues. The germline V gene has CDR1 LNHDA and CDR2 SQIVND (reference sequence). V dropped 6 bases and J dropped 2 bases, with 9 bases sitting between them. This CDR3 is CASRWQPTDTQYF. In DNA form, the CDR3 reads TGTGCCAGTAGATGGCAGCCCACAGATACGCAGTATTTT.

This clone was found once. J is TRBJ1-2 and V is TRBV14; D is uncertain. V was trimmed by 2 bases and J by 1 base, leaving 2 bases between them. There are 12 residues in the CDR3. Germline loops: CDR1 SGHDN, CDR2 FVKESK. CDR3 DNA sequence: TGTGCCAGCAGCCAATTTAACTATGGCTACACCTTC. Its translation: CASSQFNYGYTF.

The V gene is TRBV4-2, the J gene TRBJ2-5; the match to TRBD1 covers 7 bases. The trim removed 3 bases at V and 4 bases at J, leaving 8 bases unmatched. The CDR3 is 15 amino acids. Germline lookup yields CDR1 LGHNA and CDR2 YNFKEQ. In DNA, the CDR3 is TGTGCCAGCAGCCAGGAAACAGGGGTACGAGAGACCCAGTACTTC. This encodes CASSQETGVRETQYF.

This clone has only a few counts. J is TRBJ2-2 and V is TRBV7-8, with 16 bases identical to TRBD2. The germline V gene encodes CDR1 SGHVS and CDR2 FQNEAQ. Losses at the gene ends were 6 bases for V and 11 bases for J; bases not matched to a gene: 9. This CDR3 comprises 16 residues. CDR3 region: CASSLGLAGGPGELFF. CDR3 DNA: TGTGCCAGCAGTCTGGGACTAGCGGGGGGGCCTGGAGAGCTGTTTTTT.

This clone was observed once. The chain joins TRBV10-2 to TRBJ2-1; either TRBD1 or TRBD2 may fit D (5 bases each). The CDR3 is 13 amino acids. Trimming shortened V by 6 bases and J by 4 bases, and 10 bases separated the two germline ends. Germline V CDR1 and CDR2: WSHSY, SAAADI. The CDR3 loop reads CASRWDQYNEQFF. The CDR3 region has the DNA TGCGCCAGCAGGTGGGACCAATACAATGAGCAGTTCTTC.